This T cell receptor beta chain was sequenced for a study of cytomegalovirus exposure and HLA in healthy donors. The study, taken as a whole, reports: The majority of CMV-associated TCR beta chains were reported as apparently HLA-restricted in a later analysis. Many donors shared some public TCRs, even though most TCR sequences were rare. CMV serostatus was the only recorded immune exposure for donors. Overall, approximately 150 TCR beta chains were annotated as cytomegalovirus-associated.

Unmatched junction bases numbered 12, after V lost 7 bases and J lost 3 bases. The germline gives CDR1 MNHNS, CDR2 SASEGT. The CDR3 length is 15 residues. The study ran its PCR with 60 Vbeta and 13 Jbeta primers. Data came from immunoSEQ multiplex PCR; TCRdb stores just in-frame clones and leaves some out. In the table there are about 64,000 clones, 70% to 80% of which are singletons. Turning to this clone: The antigen is not known.

This TCR came from a man younger than 35 in good health and CMV-seropositive. The sequenced material came from PBMCs. The chain links TRBV6-1 to TRBJ2-7; TRBD2 agrees at 7 bases. This chain's CDR3 is CASNPWGGAGYEQYF. The CDR3 DNA reads as TGTGCCAGCAATCCATGGGGAGGGGCAGGCTACGAGCAGTACTTC.